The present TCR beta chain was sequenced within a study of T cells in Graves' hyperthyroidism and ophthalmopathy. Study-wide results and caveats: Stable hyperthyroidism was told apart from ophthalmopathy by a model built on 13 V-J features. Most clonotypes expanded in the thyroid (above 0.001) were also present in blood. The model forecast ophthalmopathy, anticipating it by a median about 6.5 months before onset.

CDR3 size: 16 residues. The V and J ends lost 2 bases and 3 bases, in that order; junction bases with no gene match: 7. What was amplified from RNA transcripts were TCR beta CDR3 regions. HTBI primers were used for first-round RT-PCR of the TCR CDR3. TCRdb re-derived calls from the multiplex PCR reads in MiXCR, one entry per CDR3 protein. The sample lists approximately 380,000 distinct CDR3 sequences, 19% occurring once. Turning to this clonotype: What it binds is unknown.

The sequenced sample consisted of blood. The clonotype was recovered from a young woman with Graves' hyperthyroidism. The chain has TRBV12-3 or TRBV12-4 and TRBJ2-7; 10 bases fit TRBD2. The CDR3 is CASSLSKRGGNYEQYF. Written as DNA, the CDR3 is TGTGCCAGCAGTTTATCTAAGCGGGGGGGCAACTACGAGCAGTACTTC.